Below, one T cell receptor (beta chain) is given with its context. PCR primers comprised 60 Vbeta and 13 Jbeta primers. The protocol was immunoSEQ multiplex PCR, while the TCRdb copy is restricted to in-frame clones and leaves out a portion. The data hold fewer than 150,000 clones, with around 82% observed a single time. Samples came from healthy bone marrow donors. The record originates from a study of cytomegalovirus exposure and HLA in healthy donors. This receptor was identified in a woman in her thirties in good health and CMV-seropositive. Sequencing used PBMCs.

CDR3 sequence (DNA): TGCAGCGGCAGGACAGTAGGCAACACTGAAGCTTTCTTT. It codes for CSGRTVGNTEAFF. This chain joins TRBV29-1 and TRBJ1-1; D perhaps matches TRBD1 (6 bases). With 7 bases removed from V and 2 bases from J, the gap between germline ends came to 14 bases. The length of the CDR3 is 13 residues. Germline V gene data show CDR1 as SQVTM and CDR2 as ANQGSEA.